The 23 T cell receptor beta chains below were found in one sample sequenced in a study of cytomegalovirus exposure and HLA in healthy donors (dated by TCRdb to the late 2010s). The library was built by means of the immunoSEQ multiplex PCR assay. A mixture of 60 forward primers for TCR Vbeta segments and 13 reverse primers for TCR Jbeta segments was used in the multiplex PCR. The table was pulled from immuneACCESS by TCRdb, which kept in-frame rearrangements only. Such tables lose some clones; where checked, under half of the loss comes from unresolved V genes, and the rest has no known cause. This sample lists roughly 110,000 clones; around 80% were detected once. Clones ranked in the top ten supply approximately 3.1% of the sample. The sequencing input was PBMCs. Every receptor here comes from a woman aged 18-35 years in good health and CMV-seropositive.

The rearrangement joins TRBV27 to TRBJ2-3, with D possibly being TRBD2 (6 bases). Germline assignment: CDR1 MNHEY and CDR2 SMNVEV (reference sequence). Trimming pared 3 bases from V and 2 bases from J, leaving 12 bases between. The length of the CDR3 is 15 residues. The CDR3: CASSFAGGLTDTQYF. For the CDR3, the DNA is TGTGCCAGCAGTTTCGCCGGGGGACTCACAGATACGCAGTATTTT.

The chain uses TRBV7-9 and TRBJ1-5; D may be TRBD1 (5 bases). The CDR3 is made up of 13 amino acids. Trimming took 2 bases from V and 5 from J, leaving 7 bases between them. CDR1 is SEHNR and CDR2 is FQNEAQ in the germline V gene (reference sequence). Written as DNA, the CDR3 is TGTGCCAGCAGCTTAACGGGGGATCAGCCCCAGCATTTT. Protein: CASSLTGDQPQHF.

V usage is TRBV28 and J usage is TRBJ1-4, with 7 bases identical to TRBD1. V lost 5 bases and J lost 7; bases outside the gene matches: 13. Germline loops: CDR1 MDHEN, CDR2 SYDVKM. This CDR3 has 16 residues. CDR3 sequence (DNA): TGTGCCAGCAGTCTCAGACAGGGTTCGGAACTTGAAAAACTGTTTTTT. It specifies CASSLRQGSELEKLFF.

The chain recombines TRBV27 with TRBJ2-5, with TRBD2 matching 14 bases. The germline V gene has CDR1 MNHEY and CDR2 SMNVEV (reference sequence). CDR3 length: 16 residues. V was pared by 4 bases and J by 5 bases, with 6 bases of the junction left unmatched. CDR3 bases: TGTGCCAGCAGTTCAGGACTAGCGGGAGGATGGGAGACCCAGTACTTC. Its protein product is CASSSGLAGGWETQYF.

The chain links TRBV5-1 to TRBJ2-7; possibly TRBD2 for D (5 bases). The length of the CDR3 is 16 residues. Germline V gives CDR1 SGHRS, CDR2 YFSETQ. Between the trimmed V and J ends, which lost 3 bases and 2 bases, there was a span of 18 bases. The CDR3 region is CASSSPEGRPTYEQYF. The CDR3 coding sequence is TGCGCCAGCAGCTCACCCGAGGGAAGGCCTACCTACGAGCAGTACTTC.

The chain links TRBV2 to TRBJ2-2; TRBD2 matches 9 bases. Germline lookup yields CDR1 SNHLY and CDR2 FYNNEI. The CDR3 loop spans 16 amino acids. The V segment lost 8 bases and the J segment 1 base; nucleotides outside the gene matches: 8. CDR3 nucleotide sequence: TGTGCCAGCCAAATCCCGACTAGCGGGAACACCGGGGAGCTGTTTTTT. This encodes CASQIPTSGNTGELFF.

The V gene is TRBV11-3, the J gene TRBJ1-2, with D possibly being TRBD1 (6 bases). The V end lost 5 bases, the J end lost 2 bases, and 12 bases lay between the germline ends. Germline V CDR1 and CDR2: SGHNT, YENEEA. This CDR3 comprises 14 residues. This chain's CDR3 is CASSQSGVNYGYTF. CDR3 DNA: TGTGCCAGCAGCCAGTCAGGGGTCAACTATGGCTACACCTTC.

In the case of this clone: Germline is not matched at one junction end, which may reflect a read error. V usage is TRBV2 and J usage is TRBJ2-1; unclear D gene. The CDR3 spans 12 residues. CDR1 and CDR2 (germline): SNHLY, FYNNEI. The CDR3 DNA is TGTGCCAGCAGGGAAGACTTCCCCGAGCAGTTCTTC. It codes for CASREDFPEQFF.

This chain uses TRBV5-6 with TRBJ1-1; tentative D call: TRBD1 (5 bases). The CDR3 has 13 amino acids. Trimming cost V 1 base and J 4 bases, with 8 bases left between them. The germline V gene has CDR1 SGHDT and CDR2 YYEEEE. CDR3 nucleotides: TGTGCCAGCAGCTTGCTGGGGGGCACTGAAGCTTTCTTT. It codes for CASSLLGGTEAFF. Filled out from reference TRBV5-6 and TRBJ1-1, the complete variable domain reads DAGVTQSPTHLIKTRGQQVTLRCSPKSGHDTVSWYQQALGQGPQFIFQYYEEEERQRGNFPDRFSGHQFPNYSSELNVNALLLGDSALYLCASSLLGGTEAFFGQGTRLTVV.

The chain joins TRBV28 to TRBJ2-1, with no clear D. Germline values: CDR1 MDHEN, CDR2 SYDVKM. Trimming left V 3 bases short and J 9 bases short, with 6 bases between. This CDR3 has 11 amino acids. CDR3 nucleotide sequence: TGTGCCAGCAGTTTTAATATTGAGCAGTTCTTC. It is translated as CASSFNIEQFF.

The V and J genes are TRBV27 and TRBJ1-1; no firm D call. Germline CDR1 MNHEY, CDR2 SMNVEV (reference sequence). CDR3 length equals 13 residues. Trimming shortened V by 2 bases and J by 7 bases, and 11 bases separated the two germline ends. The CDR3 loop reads CASSLNAIGEAFF. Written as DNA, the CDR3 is TGTGCCAGCAGTTTAAATGCGATTGGTGAAGCTTTCTTT.

The chain's CDR3 is CASSLLRRDTDTQYF. CDR3 coding DNA: TGTGCCAGCAGTCTGCTTAGGCGGGACACAGATACGCAGTATTTT. J is TRBJ2-3 and V is TRBV7-9, with D maybe TRBD2 (6 bases). V lost 6 bases to trimming and J lost 2 bases, with 15 bases between them. CDR3 length: 15 amino acids. Germline loops: CDR1 SEHNR, CDR2 FQNEAQ (reference sequence).

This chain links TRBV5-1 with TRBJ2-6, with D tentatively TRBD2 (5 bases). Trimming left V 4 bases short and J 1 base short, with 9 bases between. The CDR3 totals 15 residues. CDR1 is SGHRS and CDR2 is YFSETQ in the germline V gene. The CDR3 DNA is TGCGCCAGCAGCGTTGAGGGTTCTGGGGCCAACGTCCTGACTTTC. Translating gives CASSVEGSGANVLTF.

This chain's CDR3 is CASSEAGDLGGEQFF. The CDR3 DNA reads as TGTGCCAGCAGTGAGGCGGGAGATCTAGGAGGTGAGCAGTTCTTC. This chain links TRBV6-1 with TRBJ2-1; 7 bases are shared with TRBD2. Germline V lookup: CDR1 MNHNS, CDR2 SASEGT. V shed 3 bases, J shed 9 bases, and the junction held 11 bases outside the gene matches. The CDR3 has 15 residues.

The CDR3 DNA follows: TGTGCCAGCTCACCACCCGACAGGGGCTCCGAGCAGTACTTC. It codes for CASSPPDRGSEQYF. This chain links TRBV18 with TRBJ2-7; 8 bases fit TRBD1. This CDR3 has 14 residues. Trimming removed 0 bases from V and 6 bases from J; junction bases left unmatched: 4. Germline values: CDR1 KGHSH, CDR2 LQKENI.

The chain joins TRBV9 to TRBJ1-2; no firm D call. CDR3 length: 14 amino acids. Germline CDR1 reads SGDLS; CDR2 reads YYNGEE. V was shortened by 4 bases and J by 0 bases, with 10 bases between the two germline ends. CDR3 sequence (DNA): TGTGCCAGCAGCACCTACGGAGCTAACTATGGCTACACCTTC. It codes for CASSTYGANYGYTF.

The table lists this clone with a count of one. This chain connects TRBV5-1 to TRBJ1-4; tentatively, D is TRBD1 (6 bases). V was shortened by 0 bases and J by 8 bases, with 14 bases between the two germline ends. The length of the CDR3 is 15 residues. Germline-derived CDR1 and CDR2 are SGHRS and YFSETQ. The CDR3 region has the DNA TGCGCCAGCAGCTTGGGAGGCAGGGGTTGGGAAAAACTGTTTTTT. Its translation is CASSLGGRGWEKLFF.

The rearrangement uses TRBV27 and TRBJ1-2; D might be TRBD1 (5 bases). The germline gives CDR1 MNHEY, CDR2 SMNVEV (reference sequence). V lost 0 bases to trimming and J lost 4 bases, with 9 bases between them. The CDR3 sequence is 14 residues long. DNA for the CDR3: TGTGCCAGCAGTTTATCGCGGGGCAGCTATGGCTACACCTTC. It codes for CASSLSRGSYGYTF.

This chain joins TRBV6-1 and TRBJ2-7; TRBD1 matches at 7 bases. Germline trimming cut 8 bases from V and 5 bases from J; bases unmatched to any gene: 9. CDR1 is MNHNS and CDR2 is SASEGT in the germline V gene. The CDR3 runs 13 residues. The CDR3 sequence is CASFPQGFDEQYF. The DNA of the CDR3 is TGTGCCAGCTTCCCACAGGGGTTCGACGAGCAGTACTTC.

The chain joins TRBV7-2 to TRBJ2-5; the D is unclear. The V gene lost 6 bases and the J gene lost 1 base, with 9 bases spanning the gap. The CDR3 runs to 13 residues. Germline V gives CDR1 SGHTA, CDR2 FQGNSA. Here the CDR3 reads CASSRRLQETQYF. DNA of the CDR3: TGTGCCAGCAGTCGCAGGCTCCAAGAGACCCAGTACTTC.

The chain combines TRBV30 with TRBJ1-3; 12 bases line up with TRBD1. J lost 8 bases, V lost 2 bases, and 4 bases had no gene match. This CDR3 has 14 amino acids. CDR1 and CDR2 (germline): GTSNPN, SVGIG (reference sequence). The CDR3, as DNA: TGTGCCTGGAGTCGGGACAGGGGGCAATACACCATATATTTT. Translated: CAWSRDRGQYTIYF. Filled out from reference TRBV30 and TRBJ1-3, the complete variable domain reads SQTIHQWPATLVQPVGSPLSLECTVEGTSNPNLYWYRQAAGRGLQLLFYSVGIGQISSEVPQNLSASRPQDRQFILSSKKLLLSDSGFYLCAWSRDRGQYTIYFGEGSWLTVV.

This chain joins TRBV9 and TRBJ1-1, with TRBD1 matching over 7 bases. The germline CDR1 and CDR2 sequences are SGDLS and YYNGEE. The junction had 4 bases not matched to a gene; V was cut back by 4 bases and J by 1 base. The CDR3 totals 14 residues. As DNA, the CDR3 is TGTGCCAGCAGCACCCGGACAGGGAACACTGAAGCTTTCTTT. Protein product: CASSTRTGNTEAFF. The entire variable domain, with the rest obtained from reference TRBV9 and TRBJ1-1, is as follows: DSGVTQTPKHLITATGQRVTLRCSPRSGDLSVYWYQQSLDQGLQFLIQYYNGEERAKGNILERFSAQQFPDLHSELNLSSLELGDSALYFCASSTRTGNTEAFFGQGTRLTVV.

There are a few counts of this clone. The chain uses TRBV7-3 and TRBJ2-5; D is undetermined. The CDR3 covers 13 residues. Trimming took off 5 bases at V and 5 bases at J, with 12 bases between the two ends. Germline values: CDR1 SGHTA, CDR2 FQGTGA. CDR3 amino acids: CASSPRFGETQYF. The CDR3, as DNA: TGTGCCAGCAGCCCTAGGTTCGGTGAGACCCAGTACTTC.